These T cell receptor beta chains were read from a single sample in a study of T cell responses to AZD1222 COVID-19 vaccine. Profiling relied on immunoSEQ multiplex PCR, and the TCRdb table lists in-frame clones only, not all of them. The table lists around 110,000 clones, around nine tenths of them singletons, with 1.6% in the top ten. This specimen consisted of peripheral blood, obtained 28 days after the second AZD1222 dose. The source of these receptors is an adult who received the AZD1222 COVID-19 vaccine. The CDR3 runs from the conserved cysteine through the conserved F or W. D genes are given only for firm matches. Only some rows state a clone size, as once, few, many or a class for expanded clones.

clone_size | j_call | v_call | d_call | cdr3_aa | cdr3_nt
. | TRBJ2-3 | TRBV6-5 | TRBD1 | CASRTDRDTQYF | TGTGCCAGCAGGACGGACAGGGATACGCAGTATTTT
. | TRBJ2-1 | TRBV12-3/TRBV12-4 | . | CASSAYIRDEQFF | TGTGCCAGCAGTGCCTATATAAGGGATGAGCAGTTCTTC
. | TRBJ2-2 | TRBV6-5 | . | CASSFGLTGELFF | TGTGCCAGCAGTTTCGGACTAACCGGGGAGCTGTTTTTT
. | TRBJ2-6 | TRBV6-5 | . | CASSYSTGANVLTF | TGTGCCAGCAGTTACTCAACTGGGGCCAACGTCCTGACTTTC
. | TRBJ1-3 | TRBV30 | . | CAWSVSRTIYF | TGTGCCTGGAGTGTTTCCCGCACCATATATTTT
. | TRBJ1-3 | TRBV7-2 | TRBD1 | CASSRYTGGRAGNTIYF | TGTGCCAGCAGCCGTTACACAGGGGGCCGTGCTGGAAACACCATATATTTT
. | TRBJ1-6 | TRBV30 | . | CAWRQANSPLHF | TGTGCCTGGAGACAAGCTAATTCACCCCTCCACTTT
. | TRBJ1-1 | TRBV23-1 | TRBD1 | CGRGQGPLEAFF | TGCGGTAGGGGACAGGGCCCCCTTGAAGCTTTCTTT
. | TRBJ2-2 | TRBV27 | . | CASSSRANTGELFF | TGTGCCAGCAGTTCTCGGGCGAACACCGGGGAGCTGTTTTTT
. | TRBJ1-1 | TRBV6-6 | . | CASSYPRLVGTEAFF | TGTGCCAGCAGTTATCCTAGGCTGGTAGGCACTGAAGCTTTCTTT
. | TRBJ1-5 | TRBV2 | . | CASSEGNQPQHF | TGTGCCAGCAGTGAAGGCAATCAGCCCCAGCATTTT
few | TRBJ1-4 | TRBV7-9 | TRBD1 | CASSSGQGGEKLFF | TGTGCCAGCAGCTCCGGACAGGGAGGAGAAAAACTGTTTTTT
. | TRBJ2-1 | TRBV2 | . | CASSSGGSSYNEQFF | TGTGCCAGCAGTTCCGGTGGGAGCTCCTACAATGAGCAGTTCTTC
. | TRBJ2-7 | TRBV12-3/TRBV12-4 | . | CASSWGGPYEQYF | TGTGCCAGCAGTTGGGGGGGCCCCTACGAGCAGTACTTC
. | TRBJ2-7 | TRBV28 | . | CASGGFYEQYF | TGTGCCAGCGGAGGGTTCTACGAGCAGTACTTC
. | TRBJ1-6 | TRBV4-1 | . | CASSQDTLQGLGAFSPLHF | TGCGCCAGCAGCCAGGACACGCTTCAGGGGTTAGGGGCATTTTCACCCCTCCACTTT
. | TRBJ2-5 | TRBV7-2 | . | CASSLGADVKETQYF | TGTGCCAGCAGCTTAGGGGCAGACGTGAAAGAGACCCAGTACTTC
few | TRBJ2-1 | TRBV7-3 | . | CASSLTVGARYNEQFF | TGTGCCAGCAGCTTAACGGTGGGGGCTAGGTACAATGAGCAGTTCTTC
. | TRBJ1-5 | TRBV7-9 | . | CASSPGSGGPQHF | TGTGCCAGCAGCCCGGGGTCGGGCGGGCCCCAGCATTTT
. | TRBJ2-4 | TRBV7-3 | TRBD2 | CASSPRGLADTSAKNIQYF | TGTGCCAGCAGCCCAAGGGGACTAGCGGATACCTCAGCCAAAAACATTCAGTACTTC
. | TRBJ2-7 | TRBV5-1 | . | CASSLARGGASYEQYF | TGCGCCAGCAGCTTGGCCAGGGGTGGGGCCTCCTACGAGCAGTACTTC
. | TRBJ1-4 | TRBV6-5 | . | CASSLDTTVEKLFF | TGTGCCAGCAGCCTGGACACGACCGTGGAAAAACTGTTTTTT
. | TRBJ2-1 | TRBV15 | . | CATSTQDSNEQFF | TGTGCCACAAGTACGCAGGACTCAAATGAGCAGTTCTTC
. | TRBJ1-1 | TRBV28 | . | CASSSAPLEAFF | TGTGCCAGCAGTTCAGCGCCCCTTGAAGCTTTCTTT
. | TRBJ1-2 | TRBV6-5 | . | CASSKSTGFYGYTF | TGTGCCAGCAGTAAGTCCACAGGGTTCTATGGCTACACCTTC
once | TRBJ1-2 | TRBV10-3 | . | CAISLTGPANYGYTF | TGTGCCATCAGCCTAACAGGGCCTGCTAACTATGGCTACACCTTC
. | TRBJ2-2 | TRBV19 | TRBD1 | CASSLRQGWMFF | TGTGCCAGTAGTCTCCGACAGGGCTGGATGTTTTTT
. | TRBJ2-7 | TRBV27 | . | CASSFGNGPYEQYF | TGTGCCAGCAGTTTTGGGAACGGACCCTACGAGCAGTACTTC
. | TRBJ2-1 | TRBV11-3 | . | CASSPSDGYNEQFF | TGTGCCAGCAGCCCCTCAGACGGATACAATGAGCAGTTCTTC
. | TRBJ1-1 | TRBV10-3 | TRBD1 | CAMKTGGMNTEAFF | TGTGCCATGAAGACAGGGGGGATGAACACTGAAGCTTTCTTT
once | TRBJ1-2 | TRBV9 | . | CASSEGGGLPNYGYTF | TGTGCCAGCAGCGAGGGAGGGGGGCTTCCTAACTATGGCTACACCTTC
. | TRBJ1-2 | TRBV30 | . | CAWSPPMGYGYTF | TGTGCCTGGAGTCCTCCGATGGGCTATGGCTACACCTTC
. | TRBJ2-7 | TRBV18 | TRBD1 | CASSLVPTNRGPGHEQYF | TGTGCCAGCTCACTCGTCCCTACGAACAGGGGGCCGGGACACGAGCAGTACTTC
. | TRBJ2-4 | TRBV28 | . | CASGVMYSKNIQYF | TGTGCCAGCGGGGTGATGTATTCCAAAAACATTCAGTACTTC
. | TRBJ1-1 | TRBV7-2 | . | CASSLVVGQANTEAFF | TGTGCCAGCAGCTTAGTGGTGGGGCAGGCGAACACTGAAGCTTTCTTT
. | TRBJ1-2 | TRBV5-4 | . | CASSLPSAGYTF | TGTGCCAGCAGCTTACCGAGCGCGGGCTACACCTTC
. | TRBJ1-5 | TRBV27 | . | CASSFIYRGPNQPQHF | TGTGCCAGCAGTTTTATCTACCGGGGCCCAAATCAGCCCCAGCATTTT
. | TRBJ2-7 | TRBV4-2 | . | CASSQEEASAGEQYF | TGTGCCAGCAGCCAAGAAGAGGCTAGCGCCGGCGAGCAGTACTTC
. | TRBJ2-3 | TRBV7-7 | TRBD2 | CASSPSFSGTSSTDTQYF | TGTGCTAGCAGCCCCTCTTTTAGCGGGACCTCTAGCACAGATACGCAGTATTTT